The entry that follows covers one T cell receptor (beta chain) sequence. Trimming took 5 bases from V and 3 from J; bases not matched to a gene: 6. CDR1 KGHSH and CDR2 LQKENI come from the germline V gene. This CDR3 spans 14 amino acids. The entry originates in a study of cytomegalovirus exposure and HLA in healthy donors. PCR was performed using 60 Vbeta and 13 Jbeta primers. Profiled with immunoSEQ multiplex PCR; TCRdb holds only in-frame clones, not every one. Found here are nearly 200,000 clones; the top ten clones hold roughly 0.74%. The genes are TRBV18 and TRBJ1-1; 7 bases line up with TRBD1. The specimen was PBMCs. The TCR sequence derives from a boy younger than 18 in good health and CMV-seronegative. The CDR3 loop is CASSSTGTDTEAFF. The CDR3, as DNA: TGTGCCAGCTCAAGCACCGGGACAGACACTGAAGCTTTCTTT.